The clone carrying this T cell receptor (beta chain) appeared a single time. Patients in Seattle were enrolled during active infection, then followed longitudinally. The sample is drawn from a study of blood T cell repertoires in COVID-19. Study overall: Samples representing acute and convalescent COVID-19 were sourced from the United States, Italy and Spain.

How the authors handled the data: Estimated nucleated cell counts came from reference gene primer amplification. The table came from immunoSEQ multiplex PCR; TCRdb's copy has only in-frame clones and leaves some out. D and trimming were read from the DNA, whereas the V and J calls and clone size are those reported in that table. The table has approximately 320,000 clones, roughly 86% seen once; the top ten hold 11%. CDR1 and CDR2 (germline): KGHDR, SFDVKD. The CDR3 loop spans 14 amino acids. Trimming took off 4 bases at V and 4 bases at J, with 11 bases between the two ends. The chain employs TRBV24-1 and TRBJ2-3; perhaps TRBD1 as D (5 bases). This TCR derives from a young woman with COVID-19, enrolled during active disease. Sequenced sample: peripheral blood. Written as DNA, the CDR3 is TGTGCCACCAGTGAACCTGACAGCGCAGATACGCAGTATTTT. It translates to CATSEPDSADTQYF.